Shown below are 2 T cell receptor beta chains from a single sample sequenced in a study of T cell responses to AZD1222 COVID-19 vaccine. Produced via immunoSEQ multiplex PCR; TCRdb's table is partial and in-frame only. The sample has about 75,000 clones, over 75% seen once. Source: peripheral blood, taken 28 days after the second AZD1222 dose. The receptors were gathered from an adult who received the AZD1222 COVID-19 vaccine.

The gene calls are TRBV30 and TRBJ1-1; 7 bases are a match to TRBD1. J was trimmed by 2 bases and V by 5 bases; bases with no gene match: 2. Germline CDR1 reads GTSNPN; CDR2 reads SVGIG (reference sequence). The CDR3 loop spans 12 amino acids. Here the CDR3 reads CAWYRGNTEAFF. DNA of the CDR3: TGTGCCTGGTACAGGGGAAACACTGAAGCTTTCTTT.

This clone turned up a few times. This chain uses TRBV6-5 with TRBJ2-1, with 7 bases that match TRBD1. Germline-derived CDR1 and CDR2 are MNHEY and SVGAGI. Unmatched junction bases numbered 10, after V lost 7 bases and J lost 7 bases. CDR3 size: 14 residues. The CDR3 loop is CASIRDRDLNEQFF. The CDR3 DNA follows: TGTGCCAGCATCCGAGACAGGGATCTGAATGAGCAGTTCTTC.